This T cell receptor (beta chain) was identified in a study of cytomegalovirus exposure and HLA in healthy donors. About the study: Approximately 190 million T cells yielded 100 million to 130 million unique TCR beta sequences, as an earlier analysis found.

The PCR contained 60 Vbeta and 13 Jbeta primers. TCRdb's copy holds only in-frame clones and misses some; the assay was immunoSEQ multiplex PCR. The table includes about 160,000 clones, roughly 80% detected once. Study-wide results and limits: In vitro, three CMV-associated chains proved specific for CMV antigens.

V was clipped by 8 bases and J by 4 bases, with 14 bases between them. CDR3 length: 13 amino acids. Germline V gives CDR1 MNHEY, CDR2 SVGAGI. Remarks on this clone: What it binds is unknown.

This receptor was taken from a man aged 30 to 39 in good health and CMV-seropositive. The genes are TRBV6-5 and TRBJ2-5, with D perhaps matching TRBD2 (7 bases). Sequences were obtained from PBMCs. The CDR3 loop reads CASSRGAGETQYF. In DNA form, the CDR3 reads TGTGCCAGCTCCCGGGGGGCGGGAGAGACCCAGTACTTC.